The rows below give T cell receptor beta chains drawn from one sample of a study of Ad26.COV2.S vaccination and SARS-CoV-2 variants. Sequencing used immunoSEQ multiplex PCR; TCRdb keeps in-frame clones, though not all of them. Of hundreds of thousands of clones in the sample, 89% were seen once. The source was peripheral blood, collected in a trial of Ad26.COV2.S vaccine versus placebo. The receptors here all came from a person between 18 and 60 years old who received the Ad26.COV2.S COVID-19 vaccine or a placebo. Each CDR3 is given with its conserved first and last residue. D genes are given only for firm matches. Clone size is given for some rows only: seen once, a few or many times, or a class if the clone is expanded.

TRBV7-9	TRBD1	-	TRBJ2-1	TGTGCCAGCATTAGAAGGACAGGGGACAATGAGCAGTTCTTC	CASIRRTGDNEQFF
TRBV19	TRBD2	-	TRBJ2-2	TGTGCCAGTAGGCGAGCGGGAGGGAACACCGGGGAGCTGTTTTTT	CASRRAGGNTGELFF
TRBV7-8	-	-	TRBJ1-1	TGTGCCAGCAGCTTTAGCGTGGGGGTGTTAGGGGCCTTCTTT	CASSFSVGVLGAFF
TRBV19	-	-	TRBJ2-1	TGTGCCAGTAACCCCCTAGGACGCCCCTTGGGGTACAATGAGCAGTTCTTC	CASNPLGRPLGYNEQFF
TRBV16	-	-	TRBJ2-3	TGTGCCAGCCGTTGGAGCAGAACTAGCACAGATACGCAGTATTTT	CASRWSRTSTDTQYF
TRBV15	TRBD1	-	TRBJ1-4	TGTGCCACCAGCAGAGATTCGGGACAGGGGAATGAAAAACTGTTTTTT	CATSRDSGQGNEKLFF
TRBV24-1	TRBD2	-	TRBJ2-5	TGTGCCACCAGTGATGGGACTAGCGGGCTCGAAGAGACCCAGTACTTC	CATSDGTSGLEETQYF
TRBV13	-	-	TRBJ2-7	TGTGCCAGCAGCGCGGACAGCGCCTACGAGCAGTACTTC	CASSADSAYEQYF
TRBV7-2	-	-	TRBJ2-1	TGTGCCAGCAGCCCAGGGAGGCTAAGCTCCTACAATGAGCAGTTCTTC	CASSPGRLSSYNEQFF
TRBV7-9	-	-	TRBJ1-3	TGTGCCAGCAGCTTAGCTCGGCAGTTCTCTGGAAACACCATATATTTT	CASSLARQFSGNTIYF
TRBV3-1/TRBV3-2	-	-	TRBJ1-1	TGTGCCAGCAGCCCGTGGCGCGGGGGCACTGAAGCTTTCTTT	CASSPWRGGTEAFF
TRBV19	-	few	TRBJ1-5	TGTGCCAGTAGTATGCGGGACGACAATCAGCCCCAGCATTTT	CASSMRDDNQPQHF
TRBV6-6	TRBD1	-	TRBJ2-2	TGTGCCAGCAGTTACTCCACAGGGGCCGGGGAGCTGTTTTTT	CASSYSTGAGELFF
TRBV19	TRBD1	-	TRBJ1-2	TGTGCCAGTAGTCCCACCGGGACAGGGGGCGGCTACACCTTC	CASSPTGTGGGYTF
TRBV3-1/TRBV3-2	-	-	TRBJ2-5	TGTGCCAGCAGCCAAGGTCCCGGGATACCCTATCAAGAGACCCAGTACTTC	CASSQGPGIPYQETQYF
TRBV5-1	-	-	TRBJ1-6	TGCGCCAGCAGCTTTGACCTACCACCCCTCCACTTT	CASSFDLPPLHF
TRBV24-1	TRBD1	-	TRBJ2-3	TGTGCCACCAGTGAGGCCGGGACAGGGACTAGCACAGATACGCAGTATTTT	CATSEAGTGTSTDTQYF
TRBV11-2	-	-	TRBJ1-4	TGTGCCAGCAGCTTACTTTCCGCGGCTAATGAAAAACTGTTTTTT	CASSLLSAANEKLFF
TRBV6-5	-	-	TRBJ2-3	TGTGCCAGCAGTACAGGGAGGGCGCAGTATTTT	CASSTGRAQYF
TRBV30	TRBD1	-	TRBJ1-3	TGTGCCTGGGACAGGACAGGGAGGGGAAACACCATATATTTT	CAWDRTGRGNTIYF
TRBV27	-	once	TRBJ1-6	TGTGCCAGCAGTTTGGACACCAGATCACATAATTCACCCCTCCACTTT	CASSLDTRSHNSPLHF
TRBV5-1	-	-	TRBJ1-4	TGCGCCAGCAGCTTGGTAGCCGGTGAAAAACTGTTTTTT	CASSLVAGEKLFF
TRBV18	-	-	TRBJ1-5	TGTGCCAGCTCAGACGATACGGGTAGCAATCAGCCCCAGCATTTT	CASSDDTGSNQPQHF
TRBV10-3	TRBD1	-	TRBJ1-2	TGTGCCATCAGTGGGTTGGACAGGGGGCTGGCCTATGGCTACACCTTC	CAISGLDRGLAYGYTF
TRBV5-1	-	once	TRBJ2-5	TGCGCCAGCAAGAAGGGGACGCAGGGGCAAGAGACCCAGTACTTC	CASKKGTQGQETQYF
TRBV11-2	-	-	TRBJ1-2	TGTGCCAGCAGCCTAAACTATGGCTACACCTTC	CASSLNYGYTF
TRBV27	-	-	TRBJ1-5	TGTGCCAGCAGCCACAGTAGCAATCAGCCCCAGCATTTT	CASSHSSNQPQHF
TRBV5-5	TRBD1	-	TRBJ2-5	TGTGCCAGCAGCAGAGGGACAGTCCAAGAGACCCAGTACTTC	CASSRGTVQETQYF
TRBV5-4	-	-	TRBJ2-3	TGTGCCAGCAGCCTCTCGGGGGATACGCAGTATTTT	CASSLSGDTQYF